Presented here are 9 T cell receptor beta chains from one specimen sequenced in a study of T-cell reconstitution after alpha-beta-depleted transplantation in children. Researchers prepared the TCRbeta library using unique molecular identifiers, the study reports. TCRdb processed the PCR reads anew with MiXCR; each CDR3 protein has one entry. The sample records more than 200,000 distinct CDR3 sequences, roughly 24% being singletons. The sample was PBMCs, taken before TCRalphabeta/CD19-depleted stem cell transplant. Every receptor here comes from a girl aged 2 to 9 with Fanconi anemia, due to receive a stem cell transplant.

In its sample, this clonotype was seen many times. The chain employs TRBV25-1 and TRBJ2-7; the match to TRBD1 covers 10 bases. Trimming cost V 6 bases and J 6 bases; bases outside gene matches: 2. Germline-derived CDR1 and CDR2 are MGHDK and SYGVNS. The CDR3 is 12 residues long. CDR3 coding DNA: TGTGCCAGCAGCGGACAGGGGGTCGAGCAGTACTTC. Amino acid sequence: CASSGQGVEQYF.

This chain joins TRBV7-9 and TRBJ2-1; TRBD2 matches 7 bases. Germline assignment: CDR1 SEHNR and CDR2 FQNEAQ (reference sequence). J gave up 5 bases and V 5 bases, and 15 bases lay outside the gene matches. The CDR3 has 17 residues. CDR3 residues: CASSTWGGRAKDNEQFF. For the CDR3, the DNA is TGTGCCAGCAGCACGTGGGGGGGGAGAGCCAAAGACAATGAGCAGTTCTTC.

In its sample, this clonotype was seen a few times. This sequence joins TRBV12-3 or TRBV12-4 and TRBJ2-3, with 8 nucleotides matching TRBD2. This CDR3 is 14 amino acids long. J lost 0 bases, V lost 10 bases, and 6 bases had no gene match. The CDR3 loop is CANGRGVSTDTQYF. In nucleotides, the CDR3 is TGTGCCAACGGGAGGGGCGTTAGCACAGATACGCAGTATTTT.

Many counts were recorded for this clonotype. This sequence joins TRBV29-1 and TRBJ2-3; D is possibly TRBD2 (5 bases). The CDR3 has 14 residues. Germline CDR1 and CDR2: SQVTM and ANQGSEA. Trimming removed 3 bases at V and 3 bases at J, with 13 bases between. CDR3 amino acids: CSVDWGSGTDTQYF. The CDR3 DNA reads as TGCAGCGTTGACTGGGGTTCGGGAACAGATACGCAGTATTTT.

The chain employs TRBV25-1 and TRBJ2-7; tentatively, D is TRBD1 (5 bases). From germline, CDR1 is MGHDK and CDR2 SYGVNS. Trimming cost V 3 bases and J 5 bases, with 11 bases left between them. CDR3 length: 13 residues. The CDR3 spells CASSDRVLDEQYF. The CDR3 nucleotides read TGTGCCAGCAGTGACAGGGTTCTCGACGAGCAGTACTTC.

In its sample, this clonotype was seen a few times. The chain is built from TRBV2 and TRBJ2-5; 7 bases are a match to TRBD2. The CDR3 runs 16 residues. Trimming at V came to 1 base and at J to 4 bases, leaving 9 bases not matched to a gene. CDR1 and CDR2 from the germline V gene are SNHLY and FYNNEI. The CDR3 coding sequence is TGTGCCAGCAGTGAAGGTTATGGCGGGAGCGGAGAGACCCAGTACTTC. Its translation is CASSEGYGGSGETQYF.

The CDR3, as DNA: TGTGCCAGCAGTTTTCTAGCGGGAGGATCCCCCACAGATACGCAGTATTTT. Translation gives CASSFLAGGSPTDTQYF. This chain uses TRBV28 with TRBJ2-3; 11 bases line up with TRBD2. Germline assignment: CDR1 MDHEN and CDR2 SYDVKM. With 3 bases clipped from V and 2 bases from J, the junction kept 7 bases outside the gene matches. The CDR3 spans 17 residues.

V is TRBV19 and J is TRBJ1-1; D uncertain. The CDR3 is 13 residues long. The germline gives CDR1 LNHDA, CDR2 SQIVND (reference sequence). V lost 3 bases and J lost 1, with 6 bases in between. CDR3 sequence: CASSIGGNTEAFF. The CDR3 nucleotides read TGTGCCAGTAGTATCGGTGGGAACACTGAAGCTTTCTTT.

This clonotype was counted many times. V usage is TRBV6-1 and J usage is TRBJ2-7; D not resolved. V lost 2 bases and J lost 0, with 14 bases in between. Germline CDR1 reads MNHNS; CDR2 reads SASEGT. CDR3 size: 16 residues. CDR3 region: CASSELSGRSSYEQYF. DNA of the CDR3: TGTGCCAGCAGTGAACTTAGTGGGCGAAGCTCCTACGAGCAGTACTTC.